A selection of T cell receptor beta chains follows, all from one sample in a study of cytomegalovirus exposure and HLA in healthy donors. Libraries were prepared by immunoSEQ multiplex PCR; TCRdb keeps only in-frame clonotypes and omits some of them. Of about 140,000 clones in the sample, 60% to 85% were seen once. Sequenced material: PBMCs. These receptor sequences come from a man aged 30 to 39 in good health and CMV-seronegative. The CDR3 runs from the conserved cysteine through the conserved F or W. Each record gives: D gene, V gene, clone size, J gene, CDR3 protein, CDR3 DNA. The D gene is left open where the match is weak. Only part of the rows carry a size: once, few, many, or a class if the clone is expanded.

d_gene: .
v_gene: TRBV5-4
abundance: .
j_gene: TRBJ2-7
CDR3aa: CASSLAGGSSYEQYF
CDR3nt: TGTGCCAGCAGCTTGGCTGGGGGGAGCTCCTACGAGCAGTACTTC

d_gene: .
v_gene: TRBV15
abundance: .
j_gene: TRBJ1-5
CDR3aa: CATSRGGDSNQPQHF
CDR3nt: TGTGCCACCAGCAGAGGGGGGGATAGCAATCAGCCCCAGCATTTT

d_gene: TRBD2
v_gene: TRBV7-8
abundance: few
j_gene: TRBJ2-5
CDR3aa: CASSWGLAGGPETQYF
CDR3nt: TGTGCCAGCAGCTGGGGACTAGCGGGAGGGCCGGAGACCCAGTACTTC

d_gene: TRBD1
v_gene: TRBV28
abundance: .
j_gene: TRBJ2-7
CDR3aa: CASSLSAGGYEQYF
CDR3nt: TGTGCCAGCAGTTTAAGCGCAGGGGGCTACGAGCAGTACTTC

d_gene: .
v_gene: TRBV6-1
abundance: .
j_gene: TRBJ2-3
CDR3aa: CASIKPGTDTQYF
CDR3nt: TGTGCCAGCATTAAACCGGGCACAGATACGCAGTATTTT

d_gene: .
v_gene: TRBV7-9
abundance: few
j_gene: TRBJ2-7
CDR3aa: CASSPHSEVYEQYF
CDR3nt: TGTGCCAGCAGCCCACATTCGGAGGTTTACGAGCAGTACTTC

d_gene: .
v_gene: TRBV29-1
abundance: .
j_gene: TRBJ1-2
CDR3aa: CSVTWGDYGYTF
CDR3nt: TGCAGCGTCACCTGGGGCGACTATGGCTACACCTTC

d_gene: .
v_gene: TRBV5-4
abundance: few
j_gene: TRBJ1-2
CDR3aa: CASSLPGGGRASRYGYTF
CDR3nt: TGTGCCAGCAGCTTACCGGGAGGTGGCAGGGCGTCGCGCTATGGCTACACCTTC

d_gene: TRBD1
v_gene: TRBV6-1
abundance: .
j_gene: TRBJ1-5
CDR3aa: CASEGTVGQPQHF
CDR3nt: TGTGCCAGCGAGGGGACAGTGGGGCAGCCCCAGCATTTT

d_gene: .
v_gene: TRBV2
abundance: few
j_gene: TRBJ1-1
CDR3aa: CASSVSRAALDTEAFF
CDR3nt: TGTGCCAGCAGTGTAAGCAGGGCTGCCTTGGACACTGAAGCTTTCTTT

d_gene: .
v_gene: TRBV5-1
abundance: .
j_gene: TRBJ2-3
CDR3aa: CASTSRDTLRDTQYF
CDR3nt: TGCGCCAGCACGAGCCGGGACACCCTGCGGGATACGCAGTATTTT

d_gene: TRBD1
v_gene: TRBV6-5
abundance: .
j_gene: TRBJ2-7
CDR3aa: CASSSLDRAYEQYF
CDR3nt: TGTGCCAGCAGTTCCCTGGACAGGGCCTACGAGCAGTACTTC

d_gene: .
v_gene: TRBV30
abundance: .
j_gene: TRBJ1-5
CDR3aa: CAWSGVGNQPQHF
CDR3nt: TGTGCCTGGTCAGGGGTAGGTAATCAGCCCCAGCATTTT

d_gene: .
v_gene: TRBV11-3
abundance: .
j_gene: TRBJ2-2
CDR3aa: CASSSRGAMTGELFF
CDR3nt: TGTGCCAGCAGCTCGCGCGGGGCGATGACCGGGGAGCTGTTTTTT

d_gene: .
v_gene: TRBV5-5
abundance: .
j_gene: TRBJ1-5
CDR3aa: CASSLQRGNQPQHF
CDR3nt: TGTGCCAGCAGCTTGCAAAGAGGGAATCAGCCCCAGCATTTT

d_gene: .
v_gene: TRBV9
abundance: .
j_gene: TRBJ2-5
CDR3aa: CASSHGDSQETQYF
CDR3nt: TGTGCCAGCAGCCATGGAGACAGCCAAGAGACCCAGTACTTC

d_gene: TRBD1
v_gene: TRBV10-1
abundance: .
j_gene: TRBJ1-1
CDR3aa: CASRTSGDRGNTEAFF
CDR3nt: TGCGCCAGCAGGACATCGGGTGACAGGGGGAACACTGAAGCTTTCTTT

d_gene: TRBD2
v_gene: TRBV4-2
abundance: .
j_gene: TRBJ2-2
CDR3aa: CASSQETSANTGELFF
CDR3nt: TGTGCCAGCAGCCAAGAAACTAGCGCTAACACCGGGGAGCTGTTTTTT

d_gene: TRBD2
v_gene: TRBV2
abundance: .
j_gene: TRBJ2-7
CDR3aa: CASGGGATYEQYF
CDR3nt: TGTGCCAGCGGGGGAGGGGCCACCTACGAGCAGTACTTC

d_gene: .
v_gene: TRBV10-2
abundance: .
j_gene: TRBJ1-3
CDR3aa: CASGDSSSGNTIYF
CDR3nt: TGCGCCAGCGGAGACTCGAGCTCTGGAAACACCATATATTTT

d_gene: TRBD2
v_gene: TRBV6-1
abundance: .
j_gene: TRBJ2-7
CDR3aa: CASILLAGDPEQYF
CDR3nt: TGTGCCAGCATTTTACTAGCGGGAGATCCCGAGCAGTACTTC

d_gene: .
v_gene: TRBV30
abundance: .
j_gene: TRBJ2-1
CDR3aa: CALESDSGGNEQFF
CDR3nt: TGTGCTCTGGAGTCGGATAGCGGCGGCAATGAGCAGTTCTTC

d_gene: .
v_gene: TRBV5-6
abundance: .
j_gene: TRBJ1-2
CDR3aa: CASSPKVGGYGYTF
CDR3nt: TGTGCCAGCAGTCCCAAGGTCGGGGGGTATGGCTACACCTTC

d_gene: .
v_gene: TRBV5-6
abundance: .
j_gene: TRBJ2-7
CDR3aa: CASSLPGSGGEQYF
CDR3nt: TGTGCCAGCAGCTTACCGGGATCCGGGGGCGAGCAGTACTTC

d_gene: .
v_gene: TRBV7-9
abundance: few
j_gene: TRBJ2-5
CDR3aa: CASSLALQAEGTQYF
CDR3nt: TGTGCCAGCAGCTTAGCGCTACAGGCCGAAGGGACCCAGTACTTC

d_gene: .
v_gene: TRBV27
abundance: .
j_gene: TRBJ1-6
CDR3aa: CASSPYNSPLHF
CDR3nt: TGTGCCAGCAGTCCATATAATTCACCCCTCCACTTT

d_gene: .
v_gene: TRBV4-2
abundance: .
j_gene: TRBJ1-4
CDR3aa: CASSQEGGAGKKLFF
CDR3nt: TGTGCCAGCAGCCAAGAAGGAGGGGCGGGAAAAAAACTGTTTTTT

d_gene: TRBD1
v_gene: TRBV5-1
abundance: .
j_gene: TRBJ2-7
CDR3aa: CASSLRGRGTGAYEQYF
CDR3nt: TGCGCCAGCAGCTTGCGGGGCCGGGGGACAGGGGCCTACGAGCAGTACTTC

d_gene: .
v_gene: TRBV5-3
abundance: .
j_gene: TRBJ2-7
CDR3aa: CARSSGLTRSYEQYF
CDR3nt: TGTGCCAGAAGCTCCGGACTGACGAGGTCCTACGAGCAGTACTTC

d_gene: .
v_gene: TRBV5-1
abundance: .
j_gene: TRBJ1-1
CDR3aa: CASSPGDEWAEAFF
CDR3nt: TGCGCCAGCAGCCCGGGGGACGAGTGGGCTGAAGCTTTCTTT

d_gene: .
v_gene: TRBV5-1
abundance: .
j_gene: TRBJ2-7
CDR3aa: CASSLAGGVNEQYF
CDR3nt: TGCGCCAGCAGCTTGGCCGGAGGTGTCAACGAGCAGTACTTC

d_gene: TRBD1
v_gene: TRBV5-1
abundance: .
j_gene: TRBJ2-7
CDR3aa: CASSSGDRVVWEQYF
CDR3nt: TGCGCCAGCAGCTCAGGAGACAGGGTTGTGTGGGAGCAGTACTTC

d_gene: .
v_gene: TRBV11-2
abundance: .
j_gene: TRBJ1-6
CDR3aa: CASSLDLRGRGSPLHF
CDR3nt: TGTGCCAGCAGCTTAGATTTACGGGGGAGAGGTTCACCCCTCCACTTT

d_gene: .
v_gene: TRBV20-1
abundance: .
j_gene: TRBJ2-5
CDR3aa: CSAGTQETQYF
CDR3nt: TGCAGTGCTGGGACTCAAGAGACCCAGTACTTC

d_gene: .
v_gene: TRBV29-1
abundance: once
j_gene: TRBJ1-2
CDR3aa: CSVDRGTTNYGYTF
CDR3nt: TGCAGCGTTGACAGAGGAACAACTAACTATGGCTACACCTTC

d_gene: TRBD1
v_gene: TRBV4-1
abundance: .
j_gene: TRBJ1-1
CDR3aa: CASSLQDRADTEAFF
CDR3nt: TGCGCCAGCAGCCTACAGGACAGGGCTGATACTGAAGCTTTCTTT

d_gene: .
v_gene: TRBV11-1
abundance: .
j_gene: TRBJ2-5
CDR3aa: CASSLRFQETQYF
CDR3nt: TGTGCCAGCAGCTTACGGTTCCAAGAGACCCAGTACTTC

d_gene: TRBD2
v_gene: TRBV14
abundance: once
j_gene: TRBJ2-3
CDR3aa: CASSQPRTSGPSTDTQYF
CDR3nt: TGTGCCAGCAGCCAACCCCGGACTAGCGGGCCTAGCACAGATACGCAGTATTTT

d_gene: TRBD1
v_gene: TRBV9
abundance: .
j_gene: TRBJ2-7
CDR3aa: CASTQGDPGSNEQYF
CDR3nt: TGTGCCAGCACCCAGGGGGATCCAGGGAGCAACGAGCAGTACTTC

d_gene: .
v_gene: TRBV11-3
abundance: .
j_gene: TRBJ2-2
CDR3aa: CASSSFANTGELFF
CDR3nt: TGTGCCAGCAGCTCCTTCGCGAACACCGGGGAGCTGTTTTTT

d_gene: TRBD2
v_gene: TRBV28
abundance: .
j_gene: TRBJ2-7
CDR3aa: CASSIPGLAYEQYF
CDR3nt: TGTGCCAGCAGTATCCCGGGACTAGCCTACGAGCAGTACTTC

d_gene: .
v_gene: TRBV6-1
abundance: .
j_gene: TRBJ2-7
CDR3aa: CASSPRGGSTYEQYF
CDR3nt: TGTGCCAGCAGTCCCCGAGGAGGCTCGACCTACGAGCAGTACTTC

d_gene: .
v_gene: TRBV18
abundance: .
j_gene: TRBJ2-1
CDR3aa: CASSPNPEAYNEQFF
CDR3nt: TGTGCCAGCTCACCAAATCCAGAGGCCTACAATGAGCAGTTCTTC

d_gene: TRBD2
v_gene: TRBV2
abundance: few
j_gene: TRBJ2-5
CDR3aa: CASGSGTSGGTYQETQYF
CDR3nt: TGTGCCAGCGGCTCCGGGACTAGCGGGGGAACTTATCAAGAGACCCAGTACTTC

d_gene: .
v_gene: TRBV5-4
abundance: .
j_gene: TRBJ2-3
CDR3aa: CASSLLDTQYF
CDR3nt: TGTGCCAGCAGCTTACTAGATACGCAGTATTTT

d_gene: TRBD1
v_gene: TRBV2
abundance: .
j_gene: TRBJ1-1
CDR3aa: CASRLTGAGEAFF
CDR3nt: TGTGCCAGCAGGCTAACAGGGGCTGGGGAAGCTTTCTTT

d_gene: TRBD1
v_gene: TRBV5-4
abundance: .
j_gene: TRBJ1-4
CDR3aa: CASSFQGATNEKLFF
CDR3nt: TGTGCCAGCAGCTTCCAGGGGGCAACTAATGAAAAACTGTTTTTT

d_gene: .
v_gene: TRBV7-4
abundance: few
j_gene: TRBJ2-7
CDR3aa: CASSLSPIVPYEQYF
CDR3nt: TGTGCCAGCAGCTTATCCCCCATAGTGCCTTACGAGCAGTACTTC

d_gene: .
v_gene: TRBV5-1
abundance: .
j_gene: TRBJ2-5
CDR3aa: CASSSTGLLETQYF
CDR3nt: TGCGCCAGCAGCTCCACAGGGTTGTTAGAGACCCAGTACTTC

d_gene: TRBD1
v_gene: TRBV7-7
abundance: .
j_gene: TRBJ2-7
CDR3aa: CASSLQQGGSYEQYF
CDR3nt: TGTGCTAGCAGCTTACAACAGGGGGGATCCTACGAGCAGTACTTC

d_gene: TRBD1
v_gene: TRBV7-3
abundance: .
j_gene: TRBJ2-1
CDR3aa: CASSLGTDNEQFF
CDR3nt: TGTGCCAGCAGCTTGGGGACAGACAATGAGCAGTTCTTC

d_gene: TRBD2
v_gene: TRBV30
abundance: .
j_gene: TRBJ2-4
CDR3aa: CAWSGLAKNSQYF
CDR3nt: TGTGCCTGGAGTGGACTAGCCAAAAACAGTCAGTACTTC

d_gene: TRBD1
v_gene: TRBV6-1
abundance: .
j_gene: TRBJ2-2
CDR3aa: CASSTRDRGTGELFF
CDR3nt: TGTGCCAGCAGTACCCGGGACAGGGGCACCGGGGAGCTGTTTTTT